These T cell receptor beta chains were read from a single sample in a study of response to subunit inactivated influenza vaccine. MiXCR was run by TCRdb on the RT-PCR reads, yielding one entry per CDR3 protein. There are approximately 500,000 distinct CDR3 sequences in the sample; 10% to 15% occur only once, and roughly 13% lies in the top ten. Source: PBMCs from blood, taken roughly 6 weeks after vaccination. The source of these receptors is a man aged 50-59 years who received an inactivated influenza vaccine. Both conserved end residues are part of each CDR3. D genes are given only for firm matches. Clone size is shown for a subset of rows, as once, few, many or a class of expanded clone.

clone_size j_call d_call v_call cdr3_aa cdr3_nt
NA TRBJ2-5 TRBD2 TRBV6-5 CASSSGTMGTQYF TGTGCCAGCAGTTCCGGGACTATGGGGACCCAGTACTTC
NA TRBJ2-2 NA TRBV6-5 CASSYSGGTGELFF TGTGCCAGCAGTTACTCAGGGGGCACCGGGGAGCTGTTTTTT
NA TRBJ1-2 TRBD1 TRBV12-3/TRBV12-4 CASSLRTGAIYGYTF TGTGCCAGCAGTTTAAGGACAGGAGCAATCTATGGCTACACCTTC
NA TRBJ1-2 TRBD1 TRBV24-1 CATSSQTQGAGGYTF TGTGCCACCAGCTCACAGACACAGGGGGCAGGAGGCTACACCTTC
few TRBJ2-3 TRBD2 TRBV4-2 CASSQDRGGPTDTQYF TGTGCCAGCAGCCAAGATCGGGGGGGGCCCACAGATACGCAGTATTTT
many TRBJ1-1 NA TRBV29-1 CSGDLGTEAFF TGCAGCGGTGACCTGGGCACTGAAGCTTTCTTT
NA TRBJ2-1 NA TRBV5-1 CASSLDVEQFF TGCGCCAGCAGCTTGGATGTTGAGCAGTTCTTC
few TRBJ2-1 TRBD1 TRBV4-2 CASSQATGLYNEQFF TGTGCCAGCAGCCAAGCGACAGGGCTCTACAATGAGCAGTTCTTC
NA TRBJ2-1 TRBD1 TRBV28 CASGTGRLF TGTGCCAGTGGGACAGGGCGGCTCTTC
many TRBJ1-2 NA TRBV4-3 CASSQEILANYGYTF TGCGCCAGCAGCCAAGAAATACTAGCTAACTATGGCTACACCTTC
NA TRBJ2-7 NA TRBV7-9 CASSLEISEVKQYF TGTGCCAGCAGCTTAGAGATTAGTGAGGTGAAGCAGTACTTC
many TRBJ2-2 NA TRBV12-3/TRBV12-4 CASSLFTSSNTGELFF TGTGCCAGCAGTTTGTTCACTAGCTCGAACACCGGGGAGCTGTTTTTT
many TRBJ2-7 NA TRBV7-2 CASSLNPTYEQYF TGTGCCAGCAGCTTAAACCCTACCTACGAGCAGTACTTC
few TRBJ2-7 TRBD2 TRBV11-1 CASSLSGSSIAGGMYEQYF TGTGCCAGCAGCTTATCGGGCAGCTCGATAGCGGGGGGGATGTACGAGCAGTACTTC
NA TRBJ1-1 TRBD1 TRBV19 CASSMGTGIMNTEAFF TGTGCCAGTAGTATGGGGACAGGCATCATGAACACTGAAGCTTTCTTT
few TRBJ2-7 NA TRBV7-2 CASSVRGEARYEQYF TGTGCCAGCAGCGTCAGAGGGGAGGCCCGCTACGAGCAGTACTTC
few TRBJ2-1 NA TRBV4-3 CASSQVGGVTYNEQFF TGCGCCAGCAGCCAAGTCGGCGGGGTGACCTACAATGAGCAGTTCTTC
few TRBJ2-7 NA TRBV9 CASSAFLDPGEQYF TGTGCCAGCAGCGCCTTTTTGGACCCCGGGGAGCAGTACTTC
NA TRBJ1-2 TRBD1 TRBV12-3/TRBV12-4 CASSRQGAYGYTF TGTGCCAGCAGCAGACAGGGGGCCTATGGCTACACCTTC
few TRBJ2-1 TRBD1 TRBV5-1 CASSRVAGTGGDEQFF TGCGCCAGCAGCCGCGTCGCCGGGACAGGGGGCGATGAGCAGTTCTTC
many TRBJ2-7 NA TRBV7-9 CASSLAFNSDSSEQYF TGTGCCAGCAGCTTAGCGTTTAACAGTGACAGTAGCGAGCAGTACTTC
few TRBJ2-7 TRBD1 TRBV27 CASSLTTGGTQYF TGTGCCAGCAGTTTAACGACAGGGGGCACGCAGTACTTC
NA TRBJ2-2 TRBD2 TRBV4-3 CASSQRLASNTGELFF TGCGCCAGCAGCCAACGACTAGCATCGAACACCGGGGAGCTGTTTTTT
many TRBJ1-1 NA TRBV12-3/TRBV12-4 CASSRSQGTEAFF TGTGCCAGCAGTAGATCCCAGGGTACTGAAGCTTTCTTT
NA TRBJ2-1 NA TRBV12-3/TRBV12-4 CASSSRTDHGQFF TGTGCCAGCAGTTCGCGCACTGACCATGGGCAGTTCTTC
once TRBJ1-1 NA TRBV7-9 CASGSKQGIAEAFF TGTGCCAGCGGCTCCAAACAGGGTATAGCTGAAGCTTTCTTT
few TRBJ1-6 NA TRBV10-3 CAISESRMDSPLHF TGTGCCATCAGTGAGTCTAGGATGGATTCACCCCTCCACTTT
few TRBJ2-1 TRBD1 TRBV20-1 CSARVPDRVEQFF TGCAGTGCTAGAGTCCCGGACAGGGTTGAGCAGTTCTTC
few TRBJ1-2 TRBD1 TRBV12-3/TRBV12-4 CASSATQGTGYTF TGTGCCAGCAGCGCAACACAGGGGACTGGCTACACCTTC
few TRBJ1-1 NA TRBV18 CASSTRQVGNTEAFF TGTGCCAGCTCAACGAGACAGGTGGGGAACACTGAAGCTTTCTTT
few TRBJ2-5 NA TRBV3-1 CASSQWGAGRQETQYF TGTGCCAGCAGCCAATGGGGGGCAGGGAGACAAGAGACCCAGTACTTC
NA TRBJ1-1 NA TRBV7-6 CASSLVSGAHSVSEAFF TGTGCCAGCAGCTTAGTATCGGGGGCTCACTCAGTATCTGAAGCTTTCTTT
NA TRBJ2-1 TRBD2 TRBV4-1 CASRPHGTSNNEQFF TGCGCCAGCAGACCCCATGGGACTAGTAACAATGAGCAGTTCTTC
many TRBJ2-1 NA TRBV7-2 CASSVRDLTNEQFF TGTGCCAGCAGCGTCCGGGACTTGACGAATGAGCAGTTCTTC
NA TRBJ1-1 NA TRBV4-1 CASSGSRRADGVSGAFF TGCGCCAGCAGCGGATCCCGGAGGGCCGACGGGGTCAGTGGAGCTTTCTTT
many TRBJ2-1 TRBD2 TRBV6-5 CASSYGPGGDGEQFF TGTGCCAGCAGTTACGGGCCGGGAGGCGATGGTGAGCAGTTCTTC
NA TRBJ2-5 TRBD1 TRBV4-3 CASSQEGQRGGTQYF TGCGCCAGCAGCCAAGAGGGACAGCGTGGGGGGACCCAGTACTTC
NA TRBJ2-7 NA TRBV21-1 CARRGEQYF TGTGCCAGGCGGGGCGAGCAGTACTTC
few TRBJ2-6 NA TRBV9 CASSVDDSGANVLTF TGTGCCAGCAGCGTAGACGACTCTGGGGCCAACGTCCTGACTTTC
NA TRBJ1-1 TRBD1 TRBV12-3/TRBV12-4 CASSPGQGNTDAFF TGTGCCAGCAGTCCAGGACAGGGAAACACTGACGCTTTCTTT
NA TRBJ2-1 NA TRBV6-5 CASSYSVLVTRSNEQFF TGTGCCAGCAGTTACTCGGTTCTCGTGACTAGGTCCAATGAGCAGTTCTTC
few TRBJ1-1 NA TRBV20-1 CSARPTTGNTEAFF TGCAGTGCTAGACCTACTACAGGGAACACTGAAGCTTTCTTT
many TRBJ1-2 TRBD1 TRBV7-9 CASSPRQGNYGYTF TGTGCCAGCAGCCCACGACAGGGGAACTATGGCTACACCTTC
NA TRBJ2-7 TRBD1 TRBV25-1 CASSEWDREYEQYF TGTGCCAGCAGTGAATGGGACAGGGAATACGAGCAGTACTTC